These 4 T cell receptor beta chains share one sample of origin, sequenced in a study of cytomegalovirus exposure and HLA in healthy donors. PCR was performed using 60 Vbeta and 13 Jbeta primers. Measured with immunoSEQ multiplex PCR; TCRdb has only the in-frame clones, and not every one. The data hold about 120,000 clones, with over 60% observed a single time. The sequencing input was PBMCs. The receptors here all came from a man aged 35 to 55 in good health and CMV-seropositive.

Comments on this clone: Other DNA sequences in the sample encode the same CDR3. V is TRBV5-1 and J is TRBJ1-6, with 9 nucleotides matching TRBD1. CDR3 length equals 15 residues. Germline CDR1 and CDR2: SGHRS and YFSETQ. V trimming: 0 bases; J trimming: 13 bases; junction bases outside the gene matches: 8. The CDR3, as DNA: TGCGCCAGCAGCTTGGGGGGACAGGGCGGTTCGCCCCTCCACTTT. This gives the protein CASSLGGQGGSPLHF. The complete variable domain, with remaining parts taken from reference TRBV5-1 and TRBJ1-6, reads KAGVTQTPRYLIKTRGQQVTLSCSPISGHRSVSWYQQTPGQGLQFLFEYFSETQRNKGNFPGRFSGRQFSNSRSEMNVSTLELGDSALYLCASSLGGQGGSPLHFGNGTRLTVT.

This clone was recorded only once. The chain uses TRBV18 and TRBJ1-1; no clear D. Deletions cut 1 base from V and 1 base from J, with 10 bases between. This CDR3 comprises 15 residues. Germline V gene sequence: CDR1 KGHSH, CDR2 LQKENI. This CDR3 reads CASSPREGKNTEAFF. CDR3 coding DNA: TGTGCCAGCTCACCACGAGAGGGTAAGAACACTGAAGCTTTCTTT.

This sequence joins TRBV18 and TRBJ1-2; D may be TRBD1 (5 bases). The V end lost 6 bases, the J end lost 8 bases, and 16 bases lay between the germline ends. Germline CDR1 reads KGHSH; CDR2 reads LQKENI. The CDR3 consists of 13 residues. CDR3 nucleotide sequence: TGTGCCAGCTCCCCGGGACTCCGGAGCGGCTACACCTTC. Translated, it gives CASSPGLRSGYTF.

This chain uses TRBV7-9 with TRBJ1-1; TRBD1 aligns across 7 bases. Trimming at V came to 7 bases and at J to 4 bases, leaving 6 bases not matched to a gene. CDR1 and CDR2 (germline): SEHNR, FQNEAQ (reference sequence). There are 13 residues in the CDR3. CDR3 nucleotides: TGTGCCAGCACGGCTAGGACAGGCACTGAAGCTTTCTTT. Protein product: CASTARTGTEAFF.